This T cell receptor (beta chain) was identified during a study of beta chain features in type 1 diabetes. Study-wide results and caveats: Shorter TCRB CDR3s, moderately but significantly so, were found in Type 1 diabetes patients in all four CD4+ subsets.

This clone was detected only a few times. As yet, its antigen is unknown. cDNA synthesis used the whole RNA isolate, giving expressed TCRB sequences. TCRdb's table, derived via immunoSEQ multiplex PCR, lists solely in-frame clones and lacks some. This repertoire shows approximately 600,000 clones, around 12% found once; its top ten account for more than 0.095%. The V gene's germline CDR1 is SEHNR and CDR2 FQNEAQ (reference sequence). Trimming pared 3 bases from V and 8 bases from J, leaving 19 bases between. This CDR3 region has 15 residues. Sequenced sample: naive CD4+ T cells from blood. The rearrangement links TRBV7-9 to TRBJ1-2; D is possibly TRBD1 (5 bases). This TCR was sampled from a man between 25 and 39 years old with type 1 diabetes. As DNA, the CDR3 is TGTGCCAGCAGCTTTAATGCAGGGACGGCGGCCGGCTACACCTTC. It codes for CASSFNAGTAAGYTF.